Included here is one T cell receptor beta chain sequence, with context. Its specificity is unknown. The junction had 5 bases not matched to a gene; V was cut back by 4 bases and J by 5 bases. Germline V lookup: CDR1 MNHEY, CDR2 SVGEGT. This CDR3 has 14 amino acids. This sample was included in a study of Ad26.COV2.S vaccination and SARS-CoV-2 variants. Turning to the study itself: In the COV1001 trial, the donor was in the Ad26.COV2.S arm. Findings and caveats of the study: Reportedly, after vaccination the spike-specific CD8+ and CD4+ T cell responses displayed substantial breadth. Vaccine recipients surpassed placebo recipients in spike-specific TCR breadth.

Treatment indicated: about 20 received Ad26.COV2.S at low or high dose, single or two shots; 5 received placebo; per-sample allocation not given. Sampling was done on day 63 after the first vaccine or placebo injection. The sample came from a Boston adult aged 18-55 years. Produced via immunoSEQ multiplex PCR; TCRdb's table is partial and in-frame only. This sample has about half a million clones, with 89% found just once. The TCR comes from a person between 18 and 59 years old who received the Ad26.COV2.S COVID-19 vaccine or a placebo. The starting material was peripheral blood, obtained in a trial of Ad26.COV2.S vaccine versus placebo. The chain employs TRBV6-2 or TRBV6-3 and TRBJ2-3; 8 nucleotides match TRBD1. CDR3 sequence: CASSSQGAQDTQYF. In nucleotides, the CDR3 is TGTGCCAGCAGTTCCCAGGGGGCGCAAGATACGCAGTATTTT.